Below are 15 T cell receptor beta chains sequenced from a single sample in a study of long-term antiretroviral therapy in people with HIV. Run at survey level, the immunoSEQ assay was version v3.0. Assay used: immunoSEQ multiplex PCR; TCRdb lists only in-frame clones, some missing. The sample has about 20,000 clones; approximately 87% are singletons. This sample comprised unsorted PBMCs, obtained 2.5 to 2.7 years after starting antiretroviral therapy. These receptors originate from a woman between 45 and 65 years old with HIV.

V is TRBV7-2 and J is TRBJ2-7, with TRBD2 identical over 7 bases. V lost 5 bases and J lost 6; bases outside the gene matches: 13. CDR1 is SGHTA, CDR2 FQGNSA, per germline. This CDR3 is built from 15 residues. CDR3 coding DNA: TGTGCCAGCAGCGAAGGAGGTGCGGGAGTAACCGAGCAGTACTTC. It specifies CASSEGGAGVTEQYF.

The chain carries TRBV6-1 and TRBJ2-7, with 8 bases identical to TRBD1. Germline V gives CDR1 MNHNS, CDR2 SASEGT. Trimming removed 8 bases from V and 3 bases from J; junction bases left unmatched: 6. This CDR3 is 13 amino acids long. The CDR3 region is CASARQGIYEQYF. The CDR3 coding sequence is TGTGCCAGCGCCCGACAGGGGATCTACGAGCAGTACTTC.

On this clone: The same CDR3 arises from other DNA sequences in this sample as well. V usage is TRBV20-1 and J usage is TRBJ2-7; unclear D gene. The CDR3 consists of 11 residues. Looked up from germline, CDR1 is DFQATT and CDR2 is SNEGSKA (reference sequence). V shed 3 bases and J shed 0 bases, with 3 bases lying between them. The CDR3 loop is CSARDSYEQYF. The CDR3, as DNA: TGCAGTGCTAGGGACTCCTACGAGCAGTACTTC.

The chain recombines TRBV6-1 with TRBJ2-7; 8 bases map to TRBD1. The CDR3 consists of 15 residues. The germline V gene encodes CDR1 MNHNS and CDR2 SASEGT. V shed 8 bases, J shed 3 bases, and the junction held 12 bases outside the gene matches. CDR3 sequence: CASRPEAGGIYEQYF. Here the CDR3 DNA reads TGTGCCAGCCGCCCTGAGGCAGGGGGCATCTACGAGCAGTACTTC.

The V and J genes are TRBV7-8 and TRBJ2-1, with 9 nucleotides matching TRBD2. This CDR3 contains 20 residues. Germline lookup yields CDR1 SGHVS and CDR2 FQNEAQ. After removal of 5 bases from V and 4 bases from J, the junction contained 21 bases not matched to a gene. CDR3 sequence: CASSPDERGVPVPRYNEQFF. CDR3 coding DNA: TGTGCCAGCAGCCCCGACGAGCGGGGGGTCCCAGTCCCCCGATACAATGAGCAGTTCTTC.

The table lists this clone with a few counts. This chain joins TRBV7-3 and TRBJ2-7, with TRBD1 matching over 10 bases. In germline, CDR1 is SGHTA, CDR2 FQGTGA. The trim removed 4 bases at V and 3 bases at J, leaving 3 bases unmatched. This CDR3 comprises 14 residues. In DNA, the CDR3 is TGTGCCAGCAGCTCCGGGACAGGGGTCTACGAGCAGTACTTC. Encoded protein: CASSSGTGVYEQYF.

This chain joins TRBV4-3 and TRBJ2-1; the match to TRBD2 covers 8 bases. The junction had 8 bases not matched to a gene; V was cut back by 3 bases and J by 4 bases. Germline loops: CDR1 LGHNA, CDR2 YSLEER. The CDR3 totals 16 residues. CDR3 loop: CASSHLSGIRYNEQFF. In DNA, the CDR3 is TGCGCCAGCAGCCACCTTAGCGGGATTAGATACAATGAGCAGTTCTTC.

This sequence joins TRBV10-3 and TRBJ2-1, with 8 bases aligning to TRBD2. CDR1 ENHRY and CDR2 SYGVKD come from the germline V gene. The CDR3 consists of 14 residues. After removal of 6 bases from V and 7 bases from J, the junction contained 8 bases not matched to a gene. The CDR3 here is CAISVAGTGNEQFF. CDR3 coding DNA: TGTGCCATCAGCGTAGCGGGAACAGGTAATGAGCAGTTCTTC.

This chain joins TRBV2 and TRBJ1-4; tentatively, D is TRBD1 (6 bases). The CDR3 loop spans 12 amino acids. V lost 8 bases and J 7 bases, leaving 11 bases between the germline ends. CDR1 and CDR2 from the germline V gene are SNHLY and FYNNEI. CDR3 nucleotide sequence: TGTGCCAGCGGGAGAGGGGGTGAAAAACTGTTTTTT. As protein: CASGRGGEKLFF.

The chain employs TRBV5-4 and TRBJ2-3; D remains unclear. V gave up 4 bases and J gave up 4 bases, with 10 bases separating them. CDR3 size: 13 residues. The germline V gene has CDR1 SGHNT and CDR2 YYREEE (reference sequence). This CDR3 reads CASSPVVSDTQYF. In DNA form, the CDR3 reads TGTGCCAGCAGCCCAGTAGTGTCAGATACGCAGTATTTT.

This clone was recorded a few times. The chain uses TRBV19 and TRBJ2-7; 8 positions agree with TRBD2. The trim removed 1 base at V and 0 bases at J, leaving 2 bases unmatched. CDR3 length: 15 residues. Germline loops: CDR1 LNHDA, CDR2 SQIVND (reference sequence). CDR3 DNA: TGTGCCAGTAGTATAGCCAGCGGGAGCTCCTACGAGCAGTACTTC. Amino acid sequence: CASSIASGSSYEQYF.

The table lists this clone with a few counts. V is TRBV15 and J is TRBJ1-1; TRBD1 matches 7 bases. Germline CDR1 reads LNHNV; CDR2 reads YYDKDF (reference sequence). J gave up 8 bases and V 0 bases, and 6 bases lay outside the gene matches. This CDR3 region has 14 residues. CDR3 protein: CATSRDQGGSEAFF. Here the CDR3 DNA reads TGTGCCACCAGCAGAGATCAGGGGGGCAGCGAAGCTTTCTTT. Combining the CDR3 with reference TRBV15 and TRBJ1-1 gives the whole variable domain DAMVIQNPRYQVTQFGKPVTLSCSQTLNHNVMYWYQQKSSQAPKLLFHYYDKDFNNEADTPDNFQSRRPNTSFCFLDIRSPGLGDTAMYLCATSRDQGGSEAFFGQGTRLTVV.

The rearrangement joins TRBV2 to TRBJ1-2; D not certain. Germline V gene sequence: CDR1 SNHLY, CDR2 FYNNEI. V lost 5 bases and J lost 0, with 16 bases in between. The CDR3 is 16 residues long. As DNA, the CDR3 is TGTGCCAGCAGTTGGGATCAACAGAGTACTAACTATGGCTACACCTTC. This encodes CASSWDQQSTNYGYTF.

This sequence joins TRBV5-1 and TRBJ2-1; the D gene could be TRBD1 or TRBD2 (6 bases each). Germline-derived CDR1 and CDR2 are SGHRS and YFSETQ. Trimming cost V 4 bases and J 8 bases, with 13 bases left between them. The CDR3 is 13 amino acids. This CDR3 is CASSPGATHEQFF. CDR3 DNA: TGCGCCAGCAGCCCGGGGGCTACGCATGAGCAGTTCTTC.

The CDR3 reads CASSWGQATNEKLFF. The CDR3, as DNA: TGCGCCAGCAGTTGGGGCCAGGCAACTAATGAAAAACTGTTTTTT. The chain employs TRBV5-1 and TRBJ1-4, with D tentatively TRBD1 (5 bases). The CDR3 runs to 15 residues. The ends were cut back, 5 bases at V and 0 bases at J, with 11 bases in the middle. Germline V gene data show CDR1 as SGHRS and CDR2 as YFSETQ.